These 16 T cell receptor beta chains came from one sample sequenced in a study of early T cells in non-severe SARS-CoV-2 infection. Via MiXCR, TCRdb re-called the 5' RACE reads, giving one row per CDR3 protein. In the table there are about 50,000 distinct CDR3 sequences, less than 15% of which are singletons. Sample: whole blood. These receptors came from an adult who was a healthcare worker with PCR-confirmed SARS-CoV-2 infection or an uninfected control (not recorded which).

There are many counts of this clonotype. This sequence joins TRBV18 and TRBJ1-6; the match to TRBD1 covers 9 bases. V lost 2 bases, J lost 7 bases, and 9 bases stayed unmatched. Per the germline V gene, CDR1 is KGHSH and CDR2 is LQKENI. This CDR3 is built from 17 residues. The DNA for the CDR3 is TGTGCCAGCTCACCAACTCCGGGACAGGGATTCAATTCACCCCTCCACTTT. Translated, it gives CASSPTPGQGFNSPLHF. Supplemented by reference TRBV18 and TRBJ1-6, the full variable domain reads NAGVMQNPRHLVRRRGQEARLRCSPMKGHSHVYWYRQLPEEGLKFMVYLQKENIIDESGMPKERFSAEFPKEGPSILRIQQVVRGDSAAYFCASSPTPGQGFNSPLHFGNGTRLTVT.

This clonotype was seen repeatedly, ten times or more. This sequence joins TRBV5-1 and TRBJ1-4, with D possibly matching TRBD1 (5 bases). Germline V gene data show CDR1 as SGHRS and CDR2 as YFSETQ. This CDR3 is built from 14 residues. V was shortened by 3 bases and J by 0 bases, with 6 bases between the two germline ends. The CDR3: CASSSTATNEKLFF. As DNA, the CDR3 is TGCGCCAGCAGCTCGACAGCAACTAATGAAAAACTGTTTTTT.

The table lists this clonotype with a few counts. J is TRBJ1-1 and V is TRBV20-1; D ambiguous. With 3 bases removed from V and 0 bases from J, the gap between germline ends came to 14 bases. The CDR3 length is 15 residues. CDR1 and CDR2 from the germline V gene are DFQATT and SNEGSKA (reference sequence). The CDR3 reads CSASRYRAVNTEAFF. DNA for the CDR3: TGCAGTGCTAGTCGATATCGGGCTGTGAACACTGAAGCTTTCTTT.

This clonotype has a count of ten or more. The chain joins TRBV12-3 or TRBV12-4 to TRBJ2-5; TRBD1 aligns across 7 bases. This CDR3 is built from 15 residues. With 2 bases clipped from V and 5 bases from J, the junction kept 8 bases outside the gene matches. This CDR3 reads CASSLNRGHGETQYF. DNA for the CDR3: TGTGCCAGCAGTTTAAACAGGGGTCATGGGGAGACCCAGTACTTC.

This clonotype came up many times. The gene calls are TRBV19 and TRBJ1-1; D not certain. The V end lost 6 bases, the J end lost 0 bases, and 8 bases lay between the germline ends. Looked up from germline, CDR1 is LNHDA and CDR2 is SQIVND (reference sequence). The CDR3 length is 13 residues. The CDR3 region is CASRGHLNTEAFF. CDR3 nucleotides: TGTGCCAGTAGAGGGCATCTGAACACTGAAGCTTTCTTT.

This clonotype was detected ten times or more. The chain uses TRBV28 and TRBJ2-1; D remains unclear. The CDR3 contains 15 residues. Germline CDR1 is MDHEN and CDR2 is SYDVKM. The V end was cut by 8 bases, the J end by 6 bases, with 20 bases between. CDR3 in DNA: TGTGCCAGCTTATCATATAGCCCCCTGTTCAATGAGCAGTTCTTC. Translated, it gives CASLSYSPLFNEQFF.

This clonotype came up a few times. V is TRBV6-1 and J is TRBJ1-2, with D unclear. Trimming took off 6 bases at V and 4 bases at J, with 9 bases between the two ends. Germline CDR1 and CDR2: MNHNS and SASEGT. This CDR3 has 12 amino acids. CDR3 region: CASRTHGYGYTF. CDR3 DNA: TGTGCCAGCAGAACACACGGCTATGGCTACACCTTC.

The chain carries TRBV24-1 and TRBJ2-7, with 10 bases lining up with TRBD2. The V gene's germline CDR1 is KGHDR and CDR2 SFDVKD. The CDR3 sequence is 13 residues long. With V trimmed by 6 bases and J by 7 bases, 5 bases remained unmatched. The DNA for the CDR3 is TGTGCCACCAGTCCTAGCGGGAGTAATGAGCAGTACTTC. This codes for CATSPSGSNEQYF.

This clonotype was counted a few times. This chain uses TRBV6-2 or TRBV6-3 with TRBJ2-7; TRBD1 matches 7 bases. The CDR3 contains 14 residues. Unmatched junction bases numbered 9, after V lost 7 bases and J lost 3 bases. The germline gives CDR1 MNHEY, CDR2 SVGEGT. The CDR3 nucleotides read TGTGCCAGCAACCCGACAGGGTTAGACTACGAGCAGTACTTC. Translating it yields CASNPTGLDYEQYF.

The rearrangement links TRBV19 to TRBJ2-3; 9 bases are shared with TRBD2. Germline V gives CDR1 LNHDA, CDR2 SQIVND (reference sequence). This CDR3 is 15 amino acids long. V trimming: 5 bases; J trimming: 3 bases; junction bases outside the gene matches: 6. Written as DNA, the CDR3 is TGTGCCAGTAGTTCCGATAGCGGGGGAACAGATACGCAGTATTTT. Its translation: CASSSDSGGTDTQYF. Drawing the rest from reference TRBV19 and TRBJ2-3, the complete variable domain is DGGITQSPKYLFRKEGQNVTLSCEQNLNHDAMYWYRQDPGQGLRLIYYSQIVNDFQKGDIAEGYSVSREKKESFPLTVTSAQKNPTAFYLCASSSDSGGTDTQYFGPGTRLTVL.

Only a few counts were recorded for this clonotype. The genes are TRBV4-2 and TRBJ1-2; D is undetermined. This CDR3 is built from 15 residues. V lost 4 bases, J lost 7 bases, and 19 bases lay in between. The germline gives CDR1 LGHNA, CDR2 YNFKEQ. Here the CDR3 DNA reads TGTGCCAGCAGCCTCCTAGAGGGCAGAGTCGGTGGCTACACCTTC. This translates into CASSLLEGRVGGYTF.

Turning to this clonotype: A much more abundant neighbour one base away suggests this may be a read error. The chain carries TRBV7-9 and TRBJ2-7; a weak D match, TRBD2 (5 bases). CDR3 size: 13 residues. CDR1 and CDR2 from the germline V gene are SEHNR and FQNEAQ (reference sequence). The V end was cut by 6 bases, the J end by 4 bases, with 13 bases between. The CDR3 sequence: CASRRPSGYEQYF. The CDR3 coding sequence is TGTGCCAGCAGACGTCCGTCGGGGTACGAGCAGTACTTC.

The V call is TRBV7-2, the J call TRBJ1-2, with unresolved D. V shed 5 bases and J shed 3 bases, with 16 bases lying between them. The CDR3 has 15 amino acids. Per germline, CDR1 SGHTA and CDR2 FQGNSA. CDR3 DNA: TGTGCCAGCAGCACACACAGAGGACGTCACTATGGCTACACCTTC. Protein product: CASSTHRGRHYGYTF. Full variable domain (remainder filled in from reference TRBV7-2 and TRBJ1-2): GAGVSQSPSNKVTEKGKDVELRCDPISGHTALYWYRQSLGQGLEFLIYFQGNSAPDKSGLPSDRFSAERTGGSVSTLTIQRTQQEDSAVYLCASSTHRGRHYGYTFGSGTRLTVV.

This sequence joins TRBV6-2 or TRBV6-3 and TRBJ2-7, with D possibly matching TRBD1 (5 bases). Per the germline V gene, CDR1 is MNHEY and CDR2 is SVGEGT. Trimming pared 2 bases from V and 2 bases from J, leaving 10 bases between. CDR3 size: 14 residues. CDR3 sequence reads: CASSYPTATYEQYF. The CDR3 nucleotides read TGTGCCAGCAGTTACCCGACAGCAACCTACGAGCAGTACTTC.

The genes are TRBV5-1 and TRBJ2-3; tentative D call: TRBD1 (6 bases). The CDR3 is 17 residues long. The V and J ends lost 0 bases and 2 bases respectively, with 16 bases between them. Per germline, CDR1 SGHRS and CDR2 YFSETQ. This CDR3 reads CASSLAPQGPPTDTQYF. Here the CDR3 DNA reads TGCGCCAGCAGCTTGGCCCCACAGGGACCACCCACAGATACGCAGTATTTT.

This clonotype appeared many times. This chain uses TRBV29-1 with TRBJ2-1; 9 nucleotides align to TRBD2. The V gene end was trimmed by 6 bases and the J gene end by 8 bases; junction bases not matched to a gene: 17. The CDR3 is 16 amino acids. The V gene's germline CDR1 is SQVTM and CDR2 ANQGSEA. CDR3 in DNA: TGCAGCGTGTGGACTAGCGTCGGATGGGGAGTAGATGAGCAGTTCTTC. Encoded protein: CSVWTSVGWGVDEQFF.